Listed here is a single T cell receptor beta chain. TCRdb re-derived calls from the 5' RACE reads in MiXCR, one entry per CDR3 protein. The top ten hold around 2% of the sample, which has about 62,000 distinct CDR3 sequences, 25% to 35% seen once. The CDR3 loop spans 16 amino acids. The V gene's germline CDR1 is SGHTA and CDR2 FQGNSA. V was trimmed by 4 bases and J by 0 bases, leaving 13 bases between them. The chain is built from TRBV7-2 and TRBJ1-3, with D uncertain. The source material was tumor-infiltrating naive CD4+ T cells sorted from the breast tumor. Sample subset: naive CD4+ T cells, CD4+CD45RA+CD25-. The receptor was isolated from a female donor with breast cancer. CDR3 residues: CASSYGGPRSGNTIYF. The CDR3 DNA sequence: TGTGCCAGCAGCTATGGAGGGCCGCGCTCTGGAAACACCATATATTTT.